This passage covers 10 T cell receptor beta chains from one sample sequenced in a study of post-analysis software for immune sequencing data. Study-level findings and limits: Controls showed lower frequencies than patients for 5 or 6 TRBV segments, and TRBV5-6, TRBV5-1 and TRBV20-1 were among these.

Unique molecular identifiers featured in each of the TCR beta cDNA libraries. TCRdb re-derived calls from the PCR reads in MiXCR, one entry per CDR3 protein. The table includes about 540,000 distinct CDR3 sequences, approximately 34% detected once. The antigens of these receptors remain unknown. What was sequenced was blood. These receptors all come from a girl aged 2-17 years with multiple sclerosis.

The rearrangement uses TRBV6-5 and TRBJ2-1, with 8 positions matching TRBD2. Unmatched junction bases numbered 12, after V lost 0 bases and J lost 5 bases. Germline V lookup: CDR1 MNHEY, CDR2 SVGAGI. This CDR3 region has 18 residues. DNA for the CDR3: TGTGCCAGCAGTTACTCGCTCTCAATGGCGGGGGGAGACAATGAGCAGTTCTTC. This encodes CASSYSLSMAGGDNEQFF.

The CDR3: CASSPGVDTEAFF. CDR3 nucleotide sequence: TGCGCCAGCAGTCCCGGGGTGGACACTGAAGCTTTCTTT. The genes are TRBV5-1 and TRBJ1-1; D not certain. V dropped 5 bases and J dropped 3 bases, with 11 bases sitting between them. The CDR3 runs 13 residues. In germline, CDR1 is SGHRS, CDR2 YFSETQ.

The chain recombines TRBV10-1 with TRBJ1-1; D is perhaps TRBD1 (6 bases). CDR3 size: 15 residues. Trimming shortened V by 7 bases and J by 1 base, and 16 bases separated the two germline ends. Germline values: CDR1 WNHNN, CDR2 SYGVQD (reference sequence). The CDR3 bases are TGCGCCAGCACCAGGGGCGGGAGTGCGAACACTGAAGCTTTCTTT. Its translation is CASTRGGSANTEAFF.

CDR3: CASSLADRGNSPLHF. CDR3 DNA: TGCGCCAGCAGCTTGGCGGACAGGGGAAATTCACCCCTCCACTTT. V usage is TRBV5-1 and J usage is TRBJ1-6, with 9 bases matching TRBD1. The CDR3 spans 15 residues. Trimming cost V 0 bases and J 7 bases; bases outside gene matches: 2. Germline CDR1 reads SGHRS; CDR2 reads YFSETQ.

The chain couples TRBV20-1 to TRBJ2-1, with D perhaps TRBD1 (6 bases). V gave up 6 bases and J gave up 0 bases, with 12 bases separating them. Germline CDR1 and CDR2: DFQATT and SNEGSKA (reference sequence). This CDR3 has 14 amino acids. This chain's CDR3 is CSARKGVSYNEQFF. The CDR3 nucleotides are TGCAGTGCGAGGAAGGGGGTCTCCTACAATGAGCAGTTCTTC.

This clonotype has only a few counts. The chain joins TRBV13 to TRBJ2-7; 7 nucleotides align to TRBD1. After removal of 4 bases from V and 0 bases from J, the junction contained 6 bases not matched to a gene. Germline V CDR1 and CDR2: PRHDT, FYEKMQ (reference sequence). The CDR3 is 15 residues long. CDR3 nucleotide sequence: TGTGCCAGCAGCTCCTCCGGGACAGACTCCTACGAGCAGTACTTC. This translates into CASSSSGTDSYEQYF.

Ten or more counts support this clonotype. The V and J genes are TRBV6-5 and TRBJ1-4; D ambiguous. The germline CDR1 and CDR2 sequences are MNHEY and SVGAGI. Between the trimmed V and J ends, which lost 0 bases and 8 bases, there was a span of 13 bases. The CDR3 is made up of 15 amino acids. The CDR3 sequence is CASSYSVAVGEKLFF. Written as DNA, the CDR3 is TGTGCCAGCAGTTACTCCGTAGCGGTGGGGGAAAAACTGTTTTTT.

The rearrangement joins TRBV10-3 to TRBJ2-3; TRBD2 aligns across 9 bases. Germline CDR1 reads ENHRY; CDR2 reads SYGVKD. Trimming removed 6 bases from V and 4 bases from J; junction bases left unmatched: 5. This CDR3 contains 14 residues. CDR3 nucleotides: TGTGCCATCAGGACGGGCGGGGGGGCAGATACGCAGTATTTT. Translating it yields CAIRTGGGADTQYF.

Concerning this clonotype: A read error is possible here, since a much larger clone lies one base away. This chain uses TRBV3-1 with TRBJ2-7; a possible D gene is TRBD2 (5 bases). Germline V gene data show CDR1 as LGHDT and CDR2 as YNNKEL (reference sequence). V was trimmed by 4 bases and J by 10 bases, leaving 20 bases between them. The CDR3 has 14 amino acids. CDR3 region: CASSPTGPFGIQYF. The CDR3 coding sequence is TGTGCCAGCAGCCCCACCGGACCATTCGGGATCCAGTACTTC.

The chain is built from TRBV10-3 and TRBJ1-1, with D perhaps matching TRBD1 (6 bases). V lost 6 bases, J lost 5 bases, and 13 bases lay in between. The length of the CDR3 is 13 residues. In germline, CDR1 is ENHRY, CDR2 SYGVKD. The CDR3 DNA reads TGTGCCATCAGGGAGCAGGGGTGGACTGAAGCTTTCTTT. Translated, it gives CAIREQGWTEAFF.